The 2 T cell receptor beta chains below were found in one sample sequenced in a study of early stage breast cancer tumors. This table comes from immunoSEQ multiplex PCR, and its TCRdb copy is limited to in-frame clones, with some not included. The data contain about 14,000 clones, around three quarters of them singletons. Sequencing was done on a sample of normal breast tissue next to the tumor. Receptors originate from a person aged 45-60 years with breast cancer.

V is TRBV18 and J is TRBJ1-4, with 9 bases fitting TRBD1. V lost 4 bases, J lost 4 bases, and 1 base stayed unmatched. CDR1 KGHSH and CDR2 LQKENI come from the germline V gene. The CDR3 is made up of 14 amino acids. The CDR3 DNA sequence: TGTGCCAGCTCACGACAGGGGGATAATGAAAAACTGTTTTTT. As protein: CASSRQGDNEKLFF.

The chain is built from TRBV5-1 and TRBJ2-1; 10 bases are a match to TRBD2. CDR1 and CDR2 (germline): SGHRS, YFSETQ. V lost 2 bases and J lost 7; bases outside the gene matches: 15. The length of the CDR3 is 18 residues. In nucleotides, the CDR3 is TGCGCCAGCAGCTTCTTACTGCTAGCGGGAGAAGAACGGAATGAGCAGTTCTTC. Protein: CASSFLLLAGEERNEQFF. Combining the CDR3 with reference TRBV5-1 and TRBJ2-1 gives the whole variable domain KAGVTQTPRYLIKTRGQQVTLSCSPISGHRSVSWYQQTPGQGLQFLFEYFSETQRNKGNFPGRFSGRQFSNSRSEMNVSTLELGDSALYLCASSFLLLAGEERNEQFFGPGTRLTVL.